A selection of T cell receptor beta chains follows, all from one sample in a study of OX40 agonist ivuxolimab in advanced cancers. TCRdb keeps only in-frame clones here, not all; method: immunoSEQ multiplex PCR. The sample yields about 38,000 clones, about 78% seen once. The specimen was CD4+ or CD8+ T cells sorted from blood, collected in a trial of the OX40 agonist ivuxolimab. Receptors were obtained from an adult with an advanced solid tumor such as melanoma, head and neck, liver or kidney cancer. CDR3s include the opening cysteine and the closing phenylalanine or tryptophan. The order of the fields is D gene, J gene, clone size, V gene, CDR3 protein, CDR3 DNA. A D gene is named only where the DNA matches it firmly. Only some rows state a clone size, as once, few, many or a class for expanded clones.

TRBD1 TRBJ2-2 . TRBV11-2 CASSFDRGRHTGELFF TGTGCCAGCAGCTTTGACAGGGGGCGACACACCGGGGAGCTGTTTTTT
. TRBJ1-2 . TRBV6-6 CASSYSGPGYGYTF TGTGCCAGCAGTTACTCGGGCCCTGGGTATGGCTACACCTTC
. TRBJ1-5 . TRBV2 CASSQLWVSNQPQHF TGTGCCAGCAGCCAATTGTGGGTTAGCAATCAGCCCCAGCATTTT
. TRBJ2-5 . TRBV7-2 CASSSIPRETQYF TGTGCCAGCAGCTCAATCCCTCGGGAGACCCAGTACTTC
TRBD2 TRBJ2-3 . TRBV7-3 CASSLTGGGTDTQYF TGTGCCAGCAGCTTAACAGGCGGGGGGACAGATACGCAGTATTTT
TRBD2 TRBJ2-1 once TRBV5-1 CASSLTGTSGRNEQFF TGCGCCAGCAGCTTGACCGGGACTAGCGGGAGAAATGAGCAGTTCTTC
TRBD2 TRBJ2-1 . TRBV10-3 CAISESGSGSRNEQFF TGTGCCATCAGTGAGTCAGGGAGCGGGAGTAGGAATGAGCAGTTCTTC
. TRBJ2-2 . TRBV7-3 CASSFRQTGLNTGELFF TGTGCCAGCAGCTTCCGCCAGACCGGACTTAACACCGGGGAGCTGTTTTTT
TRBD2 TRBJ2-7 . TRBV10-3 CAISETSAYEQYF TGTGCCATCAGTGAGACTAGCGCCTACGAGCAGTACTTC
. TRBJ1-1 . TRBV28 CASSFATGEAFF TGTGCCAGCAGTTTCGCAACAGGAGAAGCTTTCTTT
TRBD1 TRBJ2-3 . TRBV5-6 CASSLNVWDRIADTQYF TGTGCCAGCAGCTTGAATGTGTGGGACAGGATTGCAGATACGCAGTATTTT
TRBD2 TRBJ2-2 . TRBV7-2 CASSFRGGAGTGELFF TGTGCCAGCAGCTTCCGCGGGGGGGCGGGCACCGGGGAGCTGTTTTTT
TRBD2 TRBJ2-1 . TRBV18 CASSPRLAGEGGNEQFF TGTGCCAGCTCACCCAGACTAGCGGGGGAAGGGGGCAATGAGCAGTTCTTC
TRBD2 TRBJ2-7 . TRBV5-4 CASKGLAGEQYF TGTGCCAGCAAGGGGCTAGCGGGTGAGCAGTACTTC
. TRBJ2-1 few TRBV9 CASSEFNNEQFF TGTGCCAGCAGCGAATTCAACAATGAGCAGTTCTTC
. TRBJ2-3 . TRBV7-2 CASSPLGTDTQYF TGTGCCAGCAGCCCTTTAGGTACAGATACGCAGTATTTT
TRBD2 TRBJ2-5 few TRBV5-5 CASRPIPTSGVQETQYF TGTGCCAGCAGACCCATACCGACTAGCGGGGTCCAAGAGACCCAGTACTTC
TRBD2 TRBJ2-3 . TRBV28 CASSSPGTSGSYLYTDTQYF TGTGCCAGCAGTTCCCCCGGGACTAGCGGGAGCTACCTTTACACAGATACGCAGTATTTT
TRBD1 TRBJ2-7 . TRBV6-5 CASSYSGTGGHEQYF TGTGCCAGCAGTTACTCCGGGACAGGGGGCCACGAGCAGTACTTC
. TRBJ2-2 . TRBV19 CASSIGGDTGELFF TGTGCCAGTAGTATAGGAGGGGACACCGGGGAGCTGTTTTTT
. TRBJ2-2 . TRBV5-1 CASSLAPGALTGELFF TGCGCCAGCAGCTTGGCGCCGGGGGCGCTTACCGGGGAGCTGTTTTTT
. TRBJ2-5 . TRBV9 CASSEGLGAGETQYF TGTGCCAGCAGCGAGGGCCTCGGGGCTGGAGAGACCCAGTACTTC
. TRBJ2-2 . TRBV5-5 CASSLDLFSGELFF TGTGCCAGCAGCTTGGATTTGTTTTCCGGGGAGCTGTTTTTT